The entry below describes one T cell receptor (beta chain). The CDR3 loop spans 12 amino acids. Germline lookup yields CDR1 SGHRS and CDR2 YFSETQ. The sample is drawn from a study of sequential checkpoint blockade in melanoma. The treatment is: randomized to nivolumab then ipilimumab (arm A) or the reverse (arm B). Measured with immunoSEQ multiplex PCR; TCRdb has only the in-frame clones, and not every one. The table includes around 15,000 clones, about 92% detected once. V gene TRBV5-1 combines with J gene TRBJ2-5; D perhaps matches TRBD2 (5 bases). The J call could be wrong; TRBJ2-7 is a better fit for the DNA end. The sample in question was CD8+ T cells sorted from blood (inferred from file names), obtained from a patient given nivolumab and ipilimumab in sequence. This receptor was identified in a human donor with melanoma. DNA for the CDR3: TGCGCCAGCAGCGACGGGAAGTACGAGCAGTACTTC. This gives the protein CASSDGKYEQYF.